This T cell receptor (beta chain) was captured by sequencing in a study of T cells in Graves' hyperthyroidism and ophthalmopathy (dated by TCRdb to the late 2010s). Regarding the complete study: Peripheral blood was collected at initial diagnosis, before any treatment. The approximately 95 discovery patients were divided at random into training and test sets in a 7:3 ratio. Following sampling, methimazole starting at 30 mg daily was given to hyperthyroidism patients, and high-dose intravenous methylprednisolone was given to ophthalmopathy patients. Prospective prediction of ophthalmopathy was tested in an independent validation cohort consisting of 18 to 20 hyperthyroidism patients and more than 15 patients who later progressed to ophthalmopathy. A discovery cohort of about a hundred patients, approximately 44 with Graves' ophthalmopathy and about 58 with stable Graves' hyperthyroidism, was used to find distinguishing TCR V-J signatures. The study also compared thyroid tissue and blood T-cell repertoires from more than five Graves' hyperthyroidism patients. The paper describes TCR Vbeta CDR3 sequencing of some 130 peripheral blood samples, made up of roughly 45 ophthalmopathy patients, more than 70 hyperthyroidism patients and 17 progressor patients. Broad study findings and their caveats: Sample size was not statistically predetermined, and investigators were not blinded to group allocation. During validation, the model predicted progression to ophthalmopathy a median of roughly six months ahead of onset, with more than 60% sensitivity and 72.22% specificity. Most expanded thyroid clonotypes (frequency above 0.001) were also found in blood, which suggests that blood repertoires may mirror thyroid immune responses. A model built on a 13 V-J signature distinguished ophthalmopathy from stable hyperthyroidism, reaching roughly 88% sensitivity and around 81% specificity in cross-validation and 80%/75% in testing.

The CDR3 runs 15 residues from the cysteine to the phenylalanine. Just the 45-base CDR3 DNA is kept, in frame starting at base 1. V has 7 bases trimmed and J has 2 bases trimmed; junction bases matching no gene number 8. Via the germline V gene (reference sequence), CDR1 is PRHDT and CDR2 FYEKMQ. This clonotype was counted at least ten times. Its antigen is not yet known. Base qualities are missing; no much larger clone stands one base away. Amplification of TCR beta CDR3 regions was carried out from RNA transcripts. A first-round RT-PCR of the TCR CDR3 used the HTBI primer set with the Qiagen OneStep RT-PCR kit. Libraries were constructed in a second round of multiplex PCR, after which size selection and purification were performed. Sequencing of the libraries was done on an Illumina HiSeq2000 using paired-end 100 bp reads. The paper's data handling went like this. SOAPnuke was used to process the raw data, removing reads that contained adapters or uncalled bases, had a mean Phred below 15, or lacked an exact match to the constant primer or identifier. COPE v1.2.5 was used to merge the high-quality paired reads, and each unique nucleotide sequence was defined as a clonotype. MiTCR v1.1 was used to align the clonotypes against IMGT TRBV, TRBD and TRBJ reference segments. The analysis included only V-J combinations with a frequency above 0.0001, which together covered approximately 99% of the repertoires. A TCS score was defined as the ratio of F50 (clonal expansion) to E x V (chaos), with BLOSUM62-based TCRdist applied between CDR3 peptides within each V-J. Welch's t-statistics and random forest reduced around 550 V-J features to about 12, which were used in a naive Bayes classifier (R e1071). TCRdb reworked the public reads: Q25 trimming with fastp, MiXCR clone assembly, productive beta chains retained. Here each entry gathers all rows of one CDR3 protein and keeps the most common genes and DNA. These V and J calls derive from TCRdb rather than the authors' analysis. In this sample the table shows hundreds of thousands of distinct CDR3 sequences, 17% of which occur a single time. The ten largest clones represent approximately 16% of the sample.

Moderately to severely active disease, a Clinical Activity Score of at least 3, a NOSPECS grade of at least 4, and a duration under 3 months were present in ophthalmopathy patients. Patients with uncontrolled infections, other autoimmune diseases, pregnancy or lactation were excluded. Diagnoses relied on clinical symptoms, serum thyroxine and TRAb, thyroid ultrasound and orbital computed tomography. PBMCs were separated from roughly 10 ml of fresh peripheral blood using Ficoll-Paque density gradient centrifugation. Total RNA was extracted with Trizol reagent, and quality was checked on an Agilent 2100 Bioanalyzer.

The rearrangement combines TRBV13 with TRBJ1-1, and 9 junction bases match TRBD1. Sample: blood. The receptor was isolated from a woman aged 18-29 years with Graves' ophthalmopathy. The CDR3: CASTTGGDSNTEAFF. The bases read TGTGCCAGCACCACAGGGGGCGATTCCAACACTGAAGCTTTCTTT.